The 15 T cell receptor beta chains presented below share a single source sample, sequenced in a study of T-cell memory formation after mild COVID-19. TCRdb redid the calling of the 5' RACE reads with MiXCR, one entry per CDR3 protein. This table has around 500,000 distinct CDR3 sequences, approximately 18% appearing once. The sample consisted of PBMCs or a T cell subset sorted from them (not recorded which). The receptors were gathered from an adult woman who had mild COVID-19 (a few samples of this study predate the infection). Cell type and time point are not known.

V is TRBV30 and J is TRBJ2-7, with 10 bases matching TRBD1. Germline loops: CDR1 GTSNPN, CDR2 SVGIG (reference sequence). The CDR3 is 15 residues long. The ends lost 0 bases at V and 2 bases at J; junction bases unmatched: 4. CDR3 residues: CAWSVGDRGTYEQYF. Here the CDR3 DNA reads TGTGCCTGGAGTGTAGGGGACAGGGGAACCTACGAGCAGTACTTC.

V gene TRBV29-1 combines with J gene TRBJ2-7; TRBD2 matches at 8 bases. This CDR3 spans 14 amino acids. Trimming took 7 bases from V and 0 from J; bases not matched to a gene: 8. CDR1 and CDR2 from the germline V gene are SQVTM and ANQGSEA. The CDR3 region is CSDATSASSYEQYF. CDR3 DNA: TGCAGCGACGCGACTAGCGCGAGCTCCTACGAGCAGTACTTC.

The chain carries TRBV12-3 or TRBV12-4 and TRBJ2-6; TRBD1 matches at 10 bases. CDR3 length: 17 residues. The V gene end was trimmed by 8 bases and the J gene end by 3 bases; junction bases not matched to a gene: 10. DNA for the CDR3: TGTGCCAGCCAACCCGGGACAGGGGCTGGTGGGGCCAACGTCCTGACTTTC. This sequence encodes CASQPGTGAGGANVLTF.

This clonotype was seen a handful of times. The chain is built from TRBV12-3 or TRBV12-4 and TRBJ1-1, with 8 positions matching TRBD1. V shed 6 bases and J 6 bases; nucleotides not matched to a gene: 12. The CDR3 spans 15 residues. The CDR3 spells CASRPFGTGLSEAFF. In DNA form, the CDR3 reads TGTGCCAGCAGGCCGTTCGGGACAGGATTGTCTGAAGCTTTCTTT.

Many counts were recorded for this clonotype. This rearrangement joins TRBV20-1 to TRBJ2-3, with TRBD1 identical over 7 bases. This CDR3 region has 15 residues. Germline V CDR1 and CDR2: DFQATT, SNEGSKA (reference sequence). The V gene end was trimmed by 5 bases and the J gene end by 1 base; junction bases not matched to a gene: 9. The CDR3 DNA reads TGCAGTGCTCCCAACCGAGGACAGGGCACAGATACGCAGTATTTT. Amino acid sequence: CSAPNRGQGTDTQYF.

The chain employs TRBV27 and TRBJ2-7; D tentatively reads TRBD1 or TRBD2 (5 bases each). The CDR3 consists of 15 residues. Germline V gives CDR1 MNHEY, CDR2 SMNVEV (reference sequence). V was shortened by 2 bases and J by 2 bases, with 13 bases between the two germline ends. The CDR3 region is CASSLRDGTAYEQYF. Here the CDR3 DNA reads TGTGCCAGCAGTTTACGGGACGGGACCGCCTACGAGCAGTACTTC.

This chain connects TRBV9 to TRBJ2-1, with D tentatively TRBD1 (5 bases). CDR1 and CDR2 from the germline V gene are SGDLS and YYNGEE. The CDR3 is 14 residues long. The ends were cut back, 5 bases at V and 8 bases at J, with 17 bases in the middle. DNA for the CDR3: TGTGCCAGCAGTATAGGGGATTCGAACTATGAGCAGTTCTTC. This sequence encodes CASSIGDSNYEQFF. The complete variable domain, with remaining parts taken from reference TRBV9 and TRBJ2-1, reads DSGVTQTPKHLITATGQRVTLRCSPRSGDLSVYWYQQSLDQGLQFLIQYYNGEERAKGNILERFSAQQFPDLHSELNLSSLELGDSALYFCASSIGDSNYEQFFGPGTRLTVL.

This clonotype was picked up a small number of times. The CDR3 sequence is CAIRDRPNTEAFF. CDR3 in DNA: TGTGCCATCAGGGATCGTCCGAACACTGAAGCTTTCTTT. This chain connects TRBV10-3 to TRBJ1-1; no clear D. Trimming shortened V by 6 bases and J by 1 base, and 9 bases separated the two germline ends. CDR1 is ENHRY and CDR2 is SYGVKD in the germline V gene. The CDR3 contains 13 residues.

The table lists this clonotype with a few counts. The chain recombines TRBV7-8 with TRBJ2-1, with D perhaps TRBD2 (7 bases). Germline assignment: CDR1 SGHVS and CDR2 FQNEAQ. The CDR3 runs to 13 residues. The V end was cut by 5 bases, the J end by 14 bases, with 19 bases between. This CDR3 is CASSPNPTGREFF. CDR3 in DNA: TGTGCCAGCAGCCCTAACCCCACAGGGAGGGAGTTCTTC.

This chain uses TRBV5-1 with TRBJ2-1, with 8 nucleotides matching TRBD1. The CDR3 runs 15 residues. Unmatched junction bases numbered 7, after V lost 4 bases and J lost 4 bases. Germline CDR1 is SGHRS and CDR2 is YFSETQ. CDR3 in amino acids: CASSHGTGSYNEQFF. The CDR3 coding sequence is TGCGCCAGCAGCCACGGGACAGGCTCGTACAATGAGCAGTTCTTC.

This clonotype has a handful of counts. The chain uses TRBV5-4 and TRBJ2-7, with 11 bases that match TRBD2. The junction had 5 bases not matched to a gene; V was cut back by 3 bases and J by 3 bases. Germline loops: CDR1 SGHNT, CDR2 YYREEE (reference sequence). The CDR3 runs 15 residues. The CDR3 protein is CASSSPGLADYEQYF. Here the CDR3 DNA reads TGTGCCAGCAGCTCGCCGGGACTAGCGGACTACGAGCAGTACTTC. Full variable domain (remainder filled in from reference TRBV5-4 and TRBJ2-7): ETGVTQSPTHLIKTRGQQVTLRCSSQSGHNTVSWYQQALGQGPQFIFQYYREEENGRGNFPPRFSGLQFPNYSSELNVNALELDDSALYLCASSSPGLADYEQYFGPGTRLTVT.

This rearrangement joins TRBV5-1 to TRBJ2-7; 11 nucleotides align to TRBD1. The V gene end was trimmed by 3 bases and the J gene end by 1 base; junction bases not matched to a gene: 6. CDR1 SGHRS and CDR2 YFSETQ come from the germline V gene. This CDR3 is 16 amino acids long. CDR3 sequence (DNA): TGCGCCAGCAGCTGGAAGGGACAGGGGGGATCCTACGAGCAGTACTTC. This translates into CASSWKGQGGSYEQYF.

In this sample, this clonotype is medium-sized. This chain connects TRBV20-1 to TRBJ2-5; D call uncertain. Deletions cut 8 bases from V and 2 bases from J, with 6 bases between. The V gene's germline CDR1 is DFQATT and CDR2 SNEGSKA (reference sequence). The CDR3 runs 10 residues. The CDR3: CSTFQETQYF. DNA of the CDR3: TGCAGTACGTTTCAAGAGACCCAGTACTTC.

The rearrangement uses TRBV18 and TRBJ1-5, with 8 positions matching TRBD1. Germline V gives CDR1 KGHSH, CDR2 LQKENI. The CDR3 runs to 16 residues. J was trimmed by 1 base and V by 5 bases; bases with no gene match: 7. The CDR3 region is CASSAGQVLSNQPQHF. The CDR3 DNA follows: TGTGCCAGCTCAGCGGGACAGGTTCTGAGCAATCAGCCCCAGCATTTT.

The genes are TRBV20-1 and TRBJ2-5; D gene unclear. The CDR3 has 13 amino acids. Trimming took off 2 bases at V and 1 base at J, with 8 bases between the two ends. Germline CDR1 and CDR2: DFQATT and SNEGSKA (reference sequence). The CDR3, as DNA: TGCAGTGCTAGAACCCGGCCCCAAGAGACCCAGTACTTC. Protein product: CSARTRPQETQYF.